This is a list of T cell receptor beta chains from one sample in a study of CD8 T cells in Susac syndrome. Via MiXCR, TCRdb re-called the immunoSEQ multiplex PCR reads, giving one row per CDR3 protein. The repertoire holds approximately 150,000 distinct CDR3 sequences, with roughly 92% as singletons. Sequenced: CD4+ T cells from PBMCs. The receptors originated from a human donor with multiple sclerosis. CDR3s include the opening cysteine and the closing phenylalanine or tryptophan. A D gene is named only where the DNA matches it firmly. Expanded clones are given a class, and other clones once, few, many or no size at all.

>TRBV6-1|.|few|TRBJ2-3
CASSPGGGTQYF
TGTGCCAGCAGCCCGGGTGGGGGTACGCAGTATTTT
>TRBV11-2|.|.|TRBJ1-5
CASSFGSARNQPQHF
TGTGCCAGCAGCTTCGGTTCAGCCAGAAATCAGCCCCAGCATTTT
>TRBV6-1|TRBD1|.|TRBJ2-7
CASRGQGTTYEQYF
TGTGCCAGCAGGGGACAGGGCACAACCTACGAGCAGTACTTC
>TRBV2|.|.|TRBJ2-1
CASRDYNEQFF
TGTGCCAGCAGGGACTACAATGAGCAGTTCTTC
>TRBV11-1|TRBD2|.|TRBJ2-5
CASSSRTSGGAETQYF
TGTGCCAGCAGCTCCCGGACTAGCGGGGGGGCGGAGACCCAGTACTTC
>TRBV12-3/TRBV12-4|.|.|TRBJ1-3
CASSFNTIYF
TGTGCCAGCAGTTTTAACACCATATATTTT
>TRBV2|.|few|TRBJ1-3
CASSASGNTIYF
TGTGCCAGCAGTGCCTCTGGAAACACCATATATTTT
>TRBV20-1|.|.|TRBJ2-5
CSATRTAQETQYF
TGCAGTGCTACTCGGACAGCCCAAGAGACCCAGTACTTC
>TRBV7-8|.|once|TRBJ2-3
CASSFTQEGTDTQYF
TGTGCCAGCAGCTTTACCCAAGAGGGTACAGATACGCAGTATTTT
>TRBV5-1|.|.|TRBJ1-6
CASSLAGRSPLHF
TGCGCCAGCAGCTTGGCAGGACGTTCACCCCTCCACTTT
>TRBV30|.|.|TRBJ1-2
CAWSEGSYGYTF
TGTGCCTGGAGTGAGGGGAGCTATGGCTACACCTTC
>TRBV20-1|.|.|TRBJ2-7
CSAGGASGPYEQYF
TGCAGTGCTGGGGGGGCTAGCGGCCCCTACGAGCAGTACTTC
>TRBV6-5|.|.|TRBJ1-1
CASSGGTEAFF
TGTGCCAGCAGTGGCGGGACGGAAGCTTTCTTT
>TRBV11-1|.|.|TRBJ1-2
CASSLGSGHRRGYTF
TGTGCCAGCAGCTTGGGCTCAGGTCACCGGCGTGGCTACACCTTC
>TRBV6-2/TRBV6-3|.|.|TRBJ2-3
CASSASSGTSTDTQYF
TGTGCCAGCAGCGCGAGTAGCGGAACTAGCACAGATACGCAGTATTTT